This T cell receptor beta chain was identified during a study of blood T cell repertoires in COVID-19. Overall study: The United States, Italy and Spain supplied acute and convalescent COVID-19 samples.

Germline V gene data show CDR1 as MNHEY and CDR2 as SVGEGT. V gave up 2 bases and J gave up 4 bases, with 11 bases separating them. The CDR3 covers 14 residues. TCRdb keeps only in-frame clones here, not all; method: immunoSEQ multiplex PCR. The data show around 150,000 clones, more than 65% seen once. The J gene is TRBJ1-1, the V gene TRBV6-2 or TRBV6-3; tentatively, D is TRBD1 (5 bases). Sequenced input: peripheral blood. This TCR was sampled from a woman aged 45-65 years in a cohort sampled during active or convalescent COVID-19. The CDR3 nucleotides read TGTGCCAGCAGTTACATTTCGGGGGGCACTGAAGCTTTCTTT. Translated, it gives CASSYISGGTEAFF.